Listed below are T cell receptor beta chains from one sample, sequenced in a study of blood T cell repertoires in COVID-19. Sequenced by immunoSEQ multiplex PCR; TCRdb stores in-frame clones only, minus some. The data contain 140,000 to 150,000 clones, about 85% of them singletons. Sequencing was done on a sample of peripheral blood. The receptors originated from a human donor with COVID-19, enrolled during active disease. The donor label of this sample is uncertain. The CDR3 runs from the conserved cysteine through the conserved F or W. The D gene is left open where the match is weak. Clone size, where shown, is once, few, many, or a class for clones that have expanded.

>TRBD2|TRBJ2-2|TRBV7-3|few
TGTGCCAGCAGCTTCTCTAGCGGGGGCACCGGGGAGCTGTTTTTT
CASSFSSGGTGELFF
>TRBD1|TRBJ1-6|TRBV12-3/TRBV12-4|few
TGTGCCAGTTCGGACAGGGATAATTCACCCCTCCACTTT
CASSDRDNSPLHF
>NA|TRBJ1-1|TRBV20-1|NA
TGCAGTGCCCCGGGCACTGAAGCTTTCTTT
CSAPGTEAFF
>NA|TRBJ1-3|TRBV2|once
TGTGCCAGCAGGGTCGGTGGAAACACCATATATTTT
CASRVGGNTIYF
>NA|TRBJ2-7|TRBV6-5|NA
TGTGCCAGCAGAAACAACAGAGAATACGAGCAGTACTTC
CASRNNREYEQYF
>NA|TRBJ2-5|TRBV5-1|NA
TGCGCCAGCAGCTTGGGACAGGTTCTACAAGAGACCCAGTACTTC
CASSLGQVLQETQYF
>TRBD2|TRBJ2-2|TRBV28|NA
TGTGCCAGCAGTTCGGGGGGGTTCACCGGGGAGCTGTTTTTT
CASSSGGFTGELFF
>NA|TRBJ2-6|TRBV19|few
TGTGCCAGTAGTGAGACAGGACTGCCTGGGGCCAACGTCCTGACTTTC
CASSETGLPGANVLTF
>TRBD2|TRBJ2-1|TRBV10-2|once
TGCGCCAGCAGTACCGGGACTAGCGGGAACAATGAGCAGTTCTTC
CASSTGTSGNNEQFF
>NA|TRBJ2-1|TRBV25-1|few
TGTGCCAGCGCCCCAGGGTCCCCCAGCTCCTACAATGAGCAGTTCTTC
CASAPGSPSSYNEQFF
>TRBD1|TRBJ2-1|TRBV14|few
TGTGCCAGCAGCCAAGATCAGGGGGATACCTACAATGAGCAGTTCTTC
CASSQDQGDTYNEQFF
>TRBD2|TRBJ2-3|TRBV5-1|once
TGCGCCAGCAGCAAGGAGGGTAGCGGGGGGGCACTGGATACGCAGTATTTT
CASSKEGSGGALDTQYF
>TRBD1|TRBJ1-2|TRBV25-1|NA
TGTGCCAGCAGTGATTCCTCACGTTGGGGACAGGGCTATGGCTACACCTTC
CASSDSSRWGQGYGYTF
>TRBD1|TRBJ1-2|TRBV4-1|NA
TGCGCCAGCAGCTCCACAGGGGGCGCAAACTATGGCTACACCTTC
CASSSTGGANYGYTF
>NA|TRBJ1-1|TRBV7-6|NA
TGTGCCAGCAGCTTAAAGACCGCGCAGAGTAACAGGGCTTTCTTT
CASSLKTAQSNRAFF
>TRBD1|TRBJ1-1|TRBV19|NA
TGTGCCAGTAGTACGACGTTTCGACGGGACAGGGGGAACACTGAAGCTTTCTTT
CASSTTFRRDRGNTEAFF
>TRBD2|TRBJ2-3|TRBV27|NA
TGTGCCAGCAGCGACCGGGAGGTAGATACGCAGTATTTT
CASSDREVDTQYF
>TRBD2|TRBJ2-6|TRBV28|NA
TGTGCCAGCAGTGACGGGGGGGCTGGGGCCAACGTCCTGACTTTC
CASSDGGAGANVLTF
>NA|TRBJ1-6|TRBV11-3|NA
TGTGCCAGCAGCTTAGCGTCGAATTCACCCCTCCACTTT
CASSLASNSPLHF
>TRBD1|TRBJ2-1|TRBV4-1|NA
TGCGCCAGCAGCCAAGTTGACAGGGCGTTCCCCTACAATGAGCAGTTCTTC
CASSQVDRAFPYNEQFF
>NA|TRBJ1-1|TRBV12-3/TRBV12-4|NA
TGTGCCAGCAGCTCGGACAGCCGCACTGAAGCTTTCTTT
CASSSDSRTEAFF
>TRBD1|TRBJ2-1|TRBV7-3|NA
TGTGCCAGCAGGTACGGGACAGGGGTTAACAATGAGCAGTTCTTC
CASRYGTGVNNEQFF
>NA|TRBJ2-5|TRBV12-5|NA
TGTGCTAGTGGTTTGGGGACTTTTCAAGAGACCCAGTACTTC
CASGLGTFQETQYF
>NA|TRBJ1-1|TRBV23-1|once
TGCGCCAGCAGTCGCGGGGTCCGCACTGAAGCTTTCTTT
CASSRGVRTEAFF
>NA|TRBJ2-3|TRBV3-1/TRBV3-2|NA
TGTGCCAGCAGCGACGACAGAAAAGTGTCAGATACGCAGTATTTT
CASSDDRKVSDTQYF
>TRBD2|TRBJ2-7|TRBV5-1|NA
TGCGCCAGCAGCTTCCGACCCTCCCGGGAGGGCCACGAGCAGTACTTC
CASSFRPSREGHEQYF
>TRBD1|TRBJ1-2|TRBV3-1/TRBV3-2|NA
TGTGCCAGCAGCCAGGGACAGGGCCCTGCCTATGGCTACACCTTC
CASSQGQGPAYGYTF